One sample yielded the 15 T cell receptor beta chains listed below, sequenced in a study of glioma-infiltrating T cells (dated by TCRdb to 2016 to 2017). The sequencer listed for this sample is Illumina MiSeq. TCR alpha and beta CDR3 regions were amplified with the iRepertoire nested amplicon-rescue multiplex PCR (arm-PCR) platform from RNA. Using fastp at Q25 and MiXCR, TCRdb reprocessed the public reads and kept productive beta chains. Rows with one shared CDR3 protein collapse into an entry with the most common genes and DNA. The sample profile shows 44,000 or so distinct CDR3 sequences; approximately 20% of them were found once. 5% to 8% of the sample goes to the ten largest clones. Sample: glioma tissue, nonneoplastic brain tissue, or PBMCs (not recorded which). The receptors here all came from a human donor with low-grade glioma or glioblastoma, undergoing nonglioma brain surgery, or in good health (not recorded which).

As concerns this clonotype: One base away lies a much larger clone, so this may be a sequencing read error. This chain connects TRBV2 to TRBJ2-5; TRBD2 might be the D (5 bases). This CDR3 has 13 amino acids. V shed 7 bases and J shed 6 bases, with 15 bases lying between them. Germline loops: CDR1 SNHLY, CDR2 FYNNEI. The CDR3 spells CASTGERHQTQYF. CDR3 nucleotides: TGTGCCAGCACCGGGGAGAGGCACCAGACCCAGTACTTC.

This clonotype was picked up many times. The J gene is TRBJ2-1, the V gene TRBV29-1; TRBD1 aligns across 8 bases. Germline V gives CDR1 SQVTM, CDR2 ANQGSEA. After removal of 6 bases from V and 5 bases from J, the junction contained 6 bases not matched to a gene. This CDR3 spans 13 amino acids. CDR3 in amino acids: CSVRQGSDNEQFF. CDR3 in DNA: TGCAGCGTCCGACAGGGGTCTGACAATGAGCAGTTCTTC.

This clonotype was detected ten times or more. The chain is built from TRBV28 and TRBJ1-6, with unresolved D. Per the germline V gene, CDR1 is MDHEN and CDR2 is SYDVKM. The CDR3 loop spans 15 amino acids. Trimming pared 5 bases from V and 10 bases from J, leaving 18 bases between. The CDR3 region is CASSHLSGSISPLHF. In DNA, the CDR3 is TGTGCCAGCAGTCATCTCTCGGGGTCAATATCACCCCTCCACTTT.

This clonotype was picked up many times. The V gene is TRBV6-1, the J gene TRBJ2-1; TRBD2 matches at 7 bases. V dropped 6 bases and J dropped 0; count of bases not matched to a gene: 8. The CDR3 extends over 16 amino acids. Per the germline V gene, CDR1 is MNHNS and CDR2 is SASEGT. The CDR3 is CASRSSSGSSYNEQFF. In nucleotides, the CDR3 is TGTGCCAGCAGGTCTTCTAGCGGTAGCTCCTACAATGAGCAGTTCTTC.

This clonotype was observed many times. The rearrangement links TRBV20-1 to TRBJ1-5; D is perhaps TRBD1 (6 bases). CDR3 length: 14 amino acids. Germline CDR1 and CDR2: DFQATT and SNEGSKA (reference sequence). The CDR3 DNA sequence: TGCAGCGCAAGGGGGGCAGGGAACAATCAGCCCCAGCATTTT. This codes for CSARGAGNNQPQHF.

The chain links TRBV19 to TRBJ1-1; D may be TRBD1 (5 bases). The CDR3 has 12 amino acids. Looked up from germline, CDR1 is LNHDA and CDR2 is SQIVND (reference sequence). The ends were cut back, 10 bases at V and 5 bases at J, with 14 bases in the middle. The CDR3 DNA reads TGTGCCACCAGAAACAGGCCAACTGAAGCTTTCTTT. Translating it yields CATRNRPTEAFF.

This clonotype was recorded at least ten times. The rearrangement links TRBV20-1 to TRBJ1-1; 10 bases are shared with TRBD1. The CDR3 sequence is 14 residues long. CDR1 DFQATT and CDR2 SNEGSKA come from the germline V gene (reference sequence). V lost 4 bases to trimming and J lost 3 bases; unmatched junction nucleotides: 5. CDR3 sequence: CSAKSGTGDTEAFF. CDR3 sequence (DNA): TGCAGTGCTAAGTCCGGGACAGGGGACACTGAAGCTTTCTTT.

This clonotype was seen ten or more times. V is TRBV2 and J is TRBJ1-2, with 12 bases aligning to TRBD1. The CDR3 length is 13 residues. V gave up 6 bases and J gave up 8 bases; unmatched junction bases: 4. The germline V gene encodes CDR1 SNHLY and CDR2 FYNNEI. CDR3 nucleotides: TGTGCCAGCAGGGGACAGGGGGCGGAGGGCTACACCTTC. Amino acids: CASRGQGAEGYTF.

This clonotype has ten or more counts. The chain combines TRBV7-8 with TRBJ2-2; TRBD1 matches at 7 bases. Per germline, CDR1 SGHVS and CDR2 FQNEAQ. This CDR3 comprises 14 residues. The ends lost 5 bases at V and 1 base at J; junction bases unmatched: 1. The CDR3 is CASSRTGNTGELFF. The CDR3 nucleotides are TGTGCCAGCAGCAGGACAGGGAACACCGGGGAGCTGTTTTTT.

In this sample, this clonotype turned up many times. The CDR3 region has the DNA TGTGCCAGCAGCCTGCTCTACTCCACAGATACGCAGTATTTT. It yields the protein CASSLLYSTDTQYF. The chain employs TRBV12-3 or TRBV12-4 and TRBJ2-3; D ambiguous. V lost 6 bases and J lost 2, with 12 bases in between. This CDR3 is built from 14 residues.

This clonotype qualifies as medium-sized. The DNA of the CDR3 is TGCAGTGCCCTGGTTAAAGCCCTAAACTATGGCTACACCTTC. This gives the protein CSALVKALNYGYTF. V usage is TRBV20-1 and J usage is TRBJ1-2; D gene ambiguous. The CDR3 spans 14 residues. Per germline, CDR1 DFQATT and CDR2 SNEGSKA (reference sequence). Trimming took 6 bases from V and 2 from J, leaving 16 bases between them.

Only a few counts were recorded for this clonotype. V usage is TRBV5-4 and J usage is TRBJ2-3; D is perhaps TRBD1 (5 bases). Deletions cut 5 bases from V and 1 base from J, with 14 bases between. Germline CDR1 and CDR2: SGHNT and YYREEE (reference sequence). The CDR3 sequence is 15 residues long. Here the CDR3 DNA reads TGTGCCAGCAGAGTAAGACAGAGCCGCACAGATACGCAGTATTTT. Translated: CASRVRQSRTDTQYF.

This clonotype was detected ten times or more. The genes are TRBV4-1 and TRBJ2-5, with D possibly TRBD1 on 6 matching bases. Germline V gives CDR1 MGHRA, CDR2 YSYEKL. V was cut by 0 bases and J by 5 bases, with 13 bases left in between. The length of the CDR3 is 15 residues. The CDR3 DNA follows: TGCGCCAGCAGCCAAGATCCCGGGACACGCGAGACCCAGTACTTC. Its protein product is CASSQDPGTRETQYF.

The table lists this clonotype with many counts. The chain is built from TRBV28 and TRBJ2-7, with 7 bases identical to TRBD1. The CDR3 runs to 16 residues. In germline, CDR1 is MDHEN, CDR2 SYDVKM. Unmatched junction bases numbered 9, after V lost 4 bases and J lost 0 bases. The CDR3 DNA reads TGTGCCAGCAGTTCCCCGACAGGGTCTCACTCCTACGAGCAGTACTTC. Amino acid sequence: CASSSPTGSHSYEQYF.

This clonotype was picked up a small number of times. The CDR3 region is CASRQGTGANVLTF. The CDR3 DNA is TGCGCCAGCAGGCAGGGGACTGGGGCCAACGTCCTGACTTTC. The chain carries TRBV10-2 and TRBJ2-6; a weak D match, TRBD1 (6 bases). The V and J ends lost 6 bases and 2 bases respectively, with 8 bases between them. Per germline, CDR1 WSHSY and CDR2 SAAADI. This CDR3 comprises 14 residues.